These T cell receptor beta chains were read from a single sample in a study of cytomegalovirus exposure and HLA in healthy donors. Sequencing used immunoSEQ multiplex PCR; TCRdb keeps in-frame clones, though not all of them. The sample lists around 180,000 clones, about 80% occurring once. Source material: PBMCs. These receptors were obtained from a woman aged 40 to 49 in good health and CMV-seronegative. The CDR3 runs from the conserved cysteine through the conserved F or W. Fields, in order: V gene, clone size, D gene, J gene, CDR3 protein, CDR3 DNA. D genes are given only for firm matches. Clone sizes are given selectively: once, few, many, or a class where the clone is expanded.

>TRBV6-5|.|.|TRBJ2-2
CASSYISAAGELFF
TGTGCCAGCAGTTACATTAGTGCCGCCGGGGAGCTGTTTTTT
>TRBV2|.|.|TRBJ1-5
CATRPQVSNQPQHF
TGTGCCACCCGACCTCAGGTTAGCAATCAGCCCCAGCATTTT
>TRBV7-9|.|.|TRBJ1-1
CASSLESGVGGTEAFF
TGTGCCAGCAGCTTAGAAAGCGGGGTTGGGGGCACTGAAGCTTTCTTT
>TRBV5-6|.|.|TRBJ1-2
CASSLPQVTVYTF
TGTGCCAGCAGCTTGCCCCAAGTCACAGTCTACACCTTC
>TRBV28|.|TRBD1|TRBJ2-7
CASSPPGTGWHEQYF
TGTGCCAGCAGTCCCCCCGGGACAGGGTGGCACGAGCAGTACTTC
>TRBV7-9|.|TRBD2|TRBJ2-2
CASSLGLVVAGELFF
TGTGCCAGCAGCCTCGGACTAGTAGTGGCCGGGGAGCTGTTTTTT
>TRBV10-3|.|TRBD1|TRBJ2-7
CAISGDSEQYF
TGTGCCATCAGTGGGGACAGTGAGCAGTACTTC
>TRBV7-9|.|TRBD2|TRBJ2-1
CASSFGASGDYNEQFF
TGTGCCAGCAGCTTTGGCGCTAGCGGAGACTACAATGAGCAGTTCTTC
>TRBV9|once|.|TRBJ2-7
CASSVEGTTYEQYF
TGTGCCAGCAGCGTCGAGGGCACCACCTACGAGCAGTACTTC
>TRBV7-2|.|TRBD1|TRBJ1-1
CASSARTGTEGTEAFF
TGTGCCAGCAGCGCCAGGACAGGGACTGAAGGCACTGAAGCTTTCTTT
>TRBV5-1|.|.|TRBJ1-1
CASSLVPGLSTEAFF
TGCGCCAGCAGCTTGGTACCAGGTCTGAGCACTGAAGCTTTCTTT
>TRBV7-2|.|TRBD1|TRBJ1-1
CASTLWDSLNTEAFF
TGTGCCAGCACCCTCTGGGACAGCTTGAACACTGAAGCTTTCTTT
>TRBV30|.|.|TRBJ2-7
CAWTSDWFSEQYF
TGTGCCTGGACAAGTGACTGGTTCTCCGAGCAGTACTTC
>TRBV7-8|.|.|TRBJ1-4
CASSSRGQGRGEKLFF
TGTGCCAGCAGCTCCCGAGGGCAGGGGAGGGGTGAAAAACTGTTTTTT
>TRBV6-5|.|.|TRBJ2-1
CASSDGQAIEQFF
TGTGCCAGCAGTGACGGACAAGCCATTGAGCAGTTCTTC
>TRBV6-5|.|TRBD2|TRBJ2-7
CASSYSKRGDSYEQYF
TGTGCCAGCAGTTACTCTAAGCGGGGGGACTCCTACGAGCAGTACTTC
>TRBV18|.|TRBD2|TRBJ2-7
CASSPPTGGKYEQYF
TGTGCCAGCTCACCACCGACGGGAGGAAAGTACGAGCAGTACTTC
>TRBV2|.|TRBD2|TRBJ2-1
CARRGGGNNEQFF
TGTGCCAGGAGAGGCGGGGGTAATAATGAGCAGTTCTTC
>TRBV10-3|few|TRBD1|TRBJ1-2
CAISFGQENYYGYTF
TGTGCCATCAGCTTCGGACAGGAAAACTACTATGGCTACACCTTC
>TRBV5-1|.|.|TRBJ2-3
CASEPGSRTDTQYF
TGCGCCAGCGAACCGGGATCTCGGACAGATACGCAGTATTTT
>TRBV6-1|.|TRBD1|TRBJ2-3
CASSARQGSADTQYF
TGTGCCAGCAGCGCAAGACAGGGTAGCGCAGATACGCAGTATTTT
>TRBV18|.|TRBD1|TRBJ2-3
CASSPTTGVDTQYF
TGTGCCAGCTCACCTACGACAGGGGTAGATACGCAGTATTTT
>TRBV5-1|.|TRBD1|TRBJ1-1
CASSLARGFRAFF
TGCGCCAGCAGCTTGGCCAGGGGGTTTCGAGCTTTCTTT
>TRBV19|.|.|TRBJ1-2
CASTQRGGPYGYTF
TGTGCCAGTACCCAAAGGGGTGGACCCTATGGCTACACCTTC
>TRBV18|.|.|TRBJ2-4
CASSPSRSSLAKNIQYF
TGTGCCAGCTCACCGTCACGGAGTTCGCTAGCCAAAAACATTCAGTACTTC
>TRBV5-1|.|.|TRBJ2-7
CASGPALSLEQYF
TGCGCCAGCGGCCCAGCACTATCCCTCGAGCAGTACTTC
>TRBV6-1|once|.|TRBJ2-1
CASSPRSYNEQFF
TGTGCCAGCAGCCCCCGCTCCTACAATGAGCAGTTCTTC
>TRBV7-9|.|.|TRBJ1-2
CASTLQGSEGYTF
TGTGCCAGCACCCTCCAGGGTAGTGAGGGCTACACCTTC
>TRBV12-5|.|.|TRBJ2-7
CASGLTGYCEQYF
TGTGCTAGTGGTTTAACAGGATACTGCGAGCAGTACTTC
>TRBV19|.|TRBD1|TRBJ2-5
CASSLQTGSGQGAQYF
TGTGCCAGTAGCCTTCAGACAGGGTCCGGGCAGGGGGCCCAGTACTTC
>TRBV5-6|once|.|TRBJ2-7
CASSFTGYEQYF
TGTGCCAGCAGCTTTACTGGCTACGAGCAGTACTTC
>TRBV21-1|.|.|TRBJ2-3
CASSKARRTYGADTQYF
TGTGCCAGCAGCAAAGCGCGTCGGACCTACGGGGCAGATACGCAGTATTTT
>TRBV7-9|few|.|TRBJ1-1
CASSVRDTEAFF
TGTGCCAGCAGTGTCAGGGACACTGAAGCTTTCTTT
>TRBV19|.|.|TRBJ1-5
CASSTQGPVSGSNQPQHF
TGTGCCAGTAGTACCCAGGGCCCGGTGTCGGGTAGCAATCAGCCCCAGCATTTT
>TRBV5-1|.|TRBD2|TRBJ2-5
CASSEGLAGETQYF
TGCGCCAGCAGCGAAGGACTAGCCGGGGAGACCCAGTACTTC
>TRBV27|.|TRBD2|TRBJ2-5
CASLAGGGETQYF
TGTGCCAGCCTAGCGGGAGGGGGGGAGACCCAGTACTTC
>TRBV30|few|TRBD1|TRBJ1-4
CAWSGGGAPGQNEKLFF
TGTGCCTGGAGTGGGGGAGGTGCGCCGGGACAGAATGAAAAACTGTTTTTT
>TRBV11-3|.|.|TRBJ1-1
CASSLGTLGNTEAFF
TGTGCCAGCAGCCTAGGGACATTAGGGAACACTGAAGCTTTCTTT
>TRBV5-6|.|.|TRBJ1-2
CASSLPQGSISYGYTF
TGTGCCAGCAGCTTGCCCCAGGGCTCAATCTCTTATGGCTACACCTTC
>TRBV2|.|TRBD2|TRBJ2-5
CASKKRGQGETQYF
TGTGCCAGCAAGAAGCGGGGGCAGGGTGAGACCCAGTACTTC
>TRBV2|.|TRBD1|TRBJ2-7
CASRGRTGFDEQYF
TGTGCCAGCAGGGGACGGACAGGGTTCGACGAGCAGTACTTC
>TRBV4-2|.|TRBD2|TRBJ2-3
CASSQTSGGAFATQYF
TGTGCCAGCAGCCAGACTAGCGGGGGGGCTTTTGCTACGCAGTATTTT
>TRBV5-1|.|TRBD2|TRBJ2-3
CASSLRSGRRTDTQYF
TGCGCCAGCAGCTTGAGAAGCGGGAGAAGGACAGATACGCAGTATTTT
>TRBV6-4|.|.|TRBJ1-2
CASSVSQGGGYGYTF
TGTGCCAGCAGTGTCTCCCAGGGCGGCGGCTATGGCTACACCTTC
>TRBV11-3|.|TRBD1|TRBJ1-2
CASSSGEQGNYGYTF
TGTGCCAGCAGCTCCGGAGAACAGGGGAACTATGGCTACACCTTC
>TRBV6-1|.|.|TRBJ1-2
CASSEAPGYGYTF
TGTGCCAGCAGTGAAGCTCCGGGCTATGGCTACACCTTC
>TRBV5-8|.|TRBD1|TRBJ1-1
CASRLDRGMDTEAFF
TGTGCCAGCCGGTTAGACAGGGGGATGGACACTGAAGCTTTCTTT
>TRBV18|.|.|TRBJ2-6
CASSPNGGVALGANVLTF
TGTGCCAGCTCACCGAATGGCGGGGTCGCCCTTGGGGCCAACGTCCTGACTTTC
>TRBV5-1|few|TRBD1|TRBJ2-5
CASSLGQGEETQYF
TGCGCCAGCAGCTTAGGACAGGGGGAAGAGACCCAGTACTTC
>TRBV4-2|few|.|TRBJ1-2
CASAGRTNYGYTF
TGTGCCAGCGCGGGACGGACCAACTATGGCTACACCTTC
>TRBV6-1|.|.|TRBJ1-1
CASYPGTEAFF
TGTGCCAGCTACCCGGGGACTGAAGCTTTCTTT
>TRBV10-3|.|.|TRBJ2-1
CAISESASGGADNEQFF
TGTGCCATCAGTGAGTCGGCCAGCGGAGGAGCGGACAATGAGCAGTTCTTC
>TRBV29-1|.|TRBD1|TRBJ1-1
CSVPGTGGRGWRTEAFF
TGCAGCGTCCCCGGGACAGGGGGGAGGGGTTGGCGCACTGAAGCTTTCTTT
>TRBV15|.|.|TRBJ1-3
CATSRDLGGGNTIYF
TGTGCCACCAGCAGAGATCTGGGCGGGGGAAACACCATATATTTT
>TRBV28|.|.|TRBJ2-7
CASSYGSYEQYF
TGTGCCAGCAGTTACGGGTCCTACGAGCAGTACTTC
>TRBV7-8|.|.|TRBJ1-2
CASSSPAGGYTF
TGTGCCAGCAGCTCCCCGGCGGGTGGCTACACCTTC
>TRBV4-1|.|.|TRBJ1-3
CASSQRQGSNTIYF
TGCGCCAGCAGCCAAAGGCAGGGTAGCAACACCATATATTTT
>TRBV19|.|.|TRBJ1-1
CASSWGREGFF
TGTGCCAGTAGTTGGGGCAGGGAAGGTTTCTTT
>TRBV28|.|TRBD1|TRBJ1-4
CASSEDRTEEKLFF
TGTGCCAGCAGTGAGGACAGGACCGAAGAAAAACTGTTTTTT
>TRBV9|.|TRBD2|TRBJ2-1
CASSAKAGGPNEQFF
TGTGCCAGCAGCGCTAAGGCGGGAGGGCCCAATGAGCAGTTCTTC